This TCR beta chain was profiled in a study of spatial heterogeneity in lung cancer (dated 2019 in TCRdb). Describing the broader study: Samples were obtained from 70 to 85 patients with early-stage, untreated non-small cell lung cancer from the lung TRACERx cohort. Follow-up PBMC samples were sequenced whenever available, and the median time to follow-up was two to three years after resection. More beta-chain than alpha-chain transcripts were consistently detected, likely reflecting higher beta-chain transcript abundance. In the raw uncorrected reads, each unique combination of TCR and UMI appeared on average more than ten times. In non-small cell lung cancer, the study made a quantitative comparison of TCR alpha and beta repertoires among multiple tumor regions, matched nontumor lung and blood. Nonsynonymous mutation counts, determined by whole-exome sequencing of tumor tissue, were related to features of the TCR repertoire. At surgery, about 210 tumor regions, some 61 matched nontumor lung samples and 45 to 60 PBMC samples were TCR-sequenced for both alpha and beta chains.

The library was prepared using 5' RACE. The data were produced on a NextSeq 500. To allow correction of PCR and sequencing errors, the TCR library protocol tagged every TCR cDNA molecule with a unique molecular identifier. On the study's bioinformatics: Decombinator tools were used for TCR identification, UMI-based error correction and CDR3 extraction. Expanded TCRs were defined as those above a frequency of 2 per 1,000, corresponding to the top 1% of the tumor frequency distribution. Renyi diversity was calculated using the R vegan package after each repertoire was subsampled 100 times to 5,000 TCRs. To build CDR3 similarity networks, amino acid triplet string-kernel similarity was used, and CDR3s were connected when their pairwise similarity was above 0.82. Using fastp trimming at Q25 and MiXCR clonotype assembly, TCRdb reanalyzed the public sequencing data and kept in-frame beta chains. CDR3 protein sequences are deduplicated, and each keeps its most common genes and DNA. These V and J calls are TCRdb output, not the study's own analysis. Across this sample there are a few thousand distinct CDR3 sequences, with 15% to 20% seen only once. Of the sample, about 38% falls within the top ten clones.

This clonotype is characterized as medium-sized (0.01 to 0.1%). Its antigen is still unknown. The sample holds no much larger clone one base away, and base qualities are not on file. Broader findings and caveats from the paper: Only 11 to 15 patients were included in the comparisons of baseline and follow-up blood repertoires. Additional single-cell paired TCR alpha and beta sequencing was considered necessary to confirm, at a functional level, the hypothesis that regional TCRs recognize regional mutations. Ubiquitous expanded tumor TCRs showed up in blood more often at tumor resection than at routine follow-up.

This specimen's time point label, interpreted: blood at routine non-recurrence follow-up after resection. Without any cell sorting, TCR sequencing was performed on whole RNA extracted either from tumor and nontumor lung tissue or from cryopreserved PBMC samples. Only patients with enough RNA available from two or more tumor regions were chosen for TCR sequencing. The sample in question was PBMCs, obtained at follow-up. This receptor was obtained from a male donor with early-stage non-small cell lung cancer.

DNA sequence: TGTGCCAGCAACCCCCCCTTCCAAGAGACCCAGTACTTC. This translates into CASNPPFQETQYF. Recombination connected TRBV2 to TRBJ2-5; confidence is insufficient to name the D gene. CDR3 length: 13 amino acids, cysteine to phenylalanine. CDR3 DNA only is kept here, 39 bases in frame from base 1. V sheds 7 bases and J sheds 1 base, leaving 10 bases between their ends. CDR1 and CDR2 were assigned from the germline V gene as SNHLY and FYNNEI.